The 8 T cell receptor beta chains given below trace back to one sample, sequenced in a study of molecular identifiers for immune sequencing clone quantification. One entry per CDR3 protein, called by TCRdb with MiXCR from the PCR reads. The data show some 680,000 distinct CDR3 sequences, less than 30% seen once. Sequencing was carried out using naive CD8+ T cells from blood, with Jurkat cell RNA spiked in. Subset in this sample: FACS-sorted CD8+CD4-CCR7+CD45RA+ naive T cells. The receptors stem from a human donor in good health. Some libraries in this study had Jurkat cell RNA spiked in.

This clonotype was counted many times. This chain uses TRBV25-1 with TRBJ2-6; TRBD1 agrees at 9 bases. The trim removed 4 bases at V and 1 base at J, leaving 5 bases unmatched. The CDR3 runs to 17 residues. In germline, CDR1 is MGHDK, CDR2 SYGVNS. The CDR3 DNA reads as TGTGCCAGCAGTGTTGGACAGGGGCTATCTGGGGCCAACGTCCTGACTTTC. Residues: CASSVGQGLSGANVLTF.

Concerning this clonotype: Relative to the germline gene, one junction end is altered; a read error may explain this. The chain recombines TRBV28 with TRBJ1-2; 8 nucleotides align to TRBD1. The CDR3 sequence is 15 residues long. Per germline, CDR1 MDHEN and CDR2 SYDVKM. CDR3: CAGSLWTGLIYGYTF. The CDR3 region has the DNA TGTGCCGGCAGTTTATGGACAGGGTTGATCTATGGCTACACCTTC.

The chain combines TRBV12-3 or TRBV12-4 with TRBJ2-1; the D gene is possibly TRBD2 (7 bases). Trimming took off 5 bases at V and 8 bases at J, with 19 bases between the two ends. CDR3 length: 15 amino acids. The CDR3 region is CASSPTWGGRDEQFF. The DNA of the CDR3 is TGTGCCAGCAGTCCCACGTGGGGGGGGCGGGATGAGCAGTTCTTC.

V gene TRBV6-2 or TRBV6-3 combines with J gene TRBJ1-4; no firm D call. Trimming cost V 6 bases and J 6 bases, with 11 bases left between them. Looked up from germline, CDR1 is MNHEY and CDR2 is SVGEGT. The CDR3 consists of 13 residues. CDR3 sequence: CASSHGMDEKLFF. Here the CDR3 DNA reads TGTGCCAGCAGCCACGGCATGGATGAAAAACTGTTTTTT.

This clonotype was observed many times. The chain links TRBV7-9 to TRBJ2-3; perhaps TRBD2 as D (5 bases). Trimming shortened V by 5 bases and J by 3 bases, and 15 bases separated the two germline ends. Germline V CDR1 and CDR2: SEHNR, FQNEAQ (reference sequence). The CDR3 is 15 amino acids. CDR3 DNA: TGTGCCAGCAGCCCTTTAAAGGACTTAACAGATACGCAGTATTTT. It translates to CASSPLKDLTDTQYF.

With regard to this clonotype: A read error may account for a junction end that differs from germline. This chain connects TRBV6-5 to TRBJ2-7; 8 nucleotides align to TRBD2. Germline V gene lookup returns CDR1 MNHEY and CDR2 SVGAGI. The CDR3 is 15 residues long. DNA for the CDR3: TGTGCTAGCAGCCACGGGGGGGGGGGCCACTACGAGCAGTACTTC. Its protein product is CASSHGGGGHYEQYF.

Points on this clonotype: This may arise from a read error, as a much more abundant clone is one base away. This chain connects TRBV12-3 or TRBV12-4 to TRBJ2-1; TRBD2 aligns across 13 bases. This CDR3 has 12 residues. The CDR3: CTSSTSGRAQFF. The CDR3 region has the DNA TGTACCAGCAGTACTAGCGGGAGGGCCCAGTTCTTC.

The genes are TRBV5-4 and TRBJ2-7, with D hard to call. CDR3 length: 14 residues. Germline V gene data show CDR1 as SGHNT and CDR2 as YYREEE (reference sequence). With 2 bases removed from V and 7 bases from J, the gap between germline ends came to 16 bases. The CDR3 coding sequence is TGTGCCAGCAGCTTCGGTATGGGGTCGAGTGAGCAGTACTTC. This sequence encodes CASSFGMGSSEQYF.